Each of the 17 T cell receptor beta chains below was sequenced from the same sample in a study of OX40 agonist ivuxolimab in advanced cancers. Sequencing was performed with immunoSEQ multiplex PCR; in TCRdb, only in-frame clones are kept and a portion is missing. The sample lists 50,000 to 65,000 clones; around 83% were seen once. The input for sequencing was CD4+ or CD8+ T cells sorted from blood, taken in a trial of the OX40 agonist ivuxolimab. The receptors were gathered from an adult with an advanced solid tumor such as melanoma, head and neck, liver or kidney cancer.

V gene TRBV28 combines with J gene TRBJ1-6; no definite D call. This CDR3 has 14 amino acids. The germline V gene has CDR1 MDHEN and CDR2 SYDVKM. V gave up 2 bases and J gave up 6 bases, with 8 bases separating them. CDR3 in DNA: TGTGCCAGCAGTTTAACGGTCAGTAATTCACCCCTCCACTTT. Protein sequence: CASSLTVSNSPLHF.

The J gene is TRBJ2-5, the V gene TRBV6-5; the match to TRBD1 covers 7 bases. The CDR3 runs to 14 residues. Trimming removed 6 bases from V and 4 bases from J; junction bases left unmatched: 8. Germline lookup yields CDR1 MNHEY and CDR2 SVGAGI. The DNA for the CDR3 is TGTGCCAGCAGCCCCAGGGCAGGGGGAGAGACCCAGTACTTC. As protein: CASSPRAGGETQYF.

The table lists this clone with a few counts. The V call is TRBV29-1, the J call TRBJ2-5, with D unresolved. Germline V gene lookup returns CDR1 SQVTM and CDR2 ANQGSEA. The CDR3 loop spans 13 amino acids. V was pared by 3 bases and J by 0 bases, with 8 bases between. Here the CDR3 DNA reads TGCAGCGTTGAGGTCCCAGACCAAGAGACCCAGTACTTC. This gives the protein CSVEVPDQETQYF.

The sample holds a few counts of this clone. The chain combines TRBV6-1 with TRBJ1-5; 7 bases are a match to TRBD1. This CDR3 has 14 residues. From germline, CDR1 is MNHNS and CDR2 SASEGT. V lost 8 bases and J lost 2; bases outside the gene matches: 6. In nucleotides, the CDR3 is TGTGCCAGCTCCTACACAGGGGGCAATCAGCCCCAGCATTTT. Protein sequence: CASSYTGGNQPQHF.

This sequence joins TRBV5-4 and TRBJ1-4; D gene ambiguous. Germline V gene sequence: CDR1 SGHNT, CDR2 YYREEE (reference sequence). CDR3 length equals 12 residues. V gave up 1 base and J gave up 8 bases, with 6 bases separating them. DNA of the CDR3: TGTGCCAGCAGCTTGTTCGGAGAAAAACTGTTTTTT. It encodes CASSLFGEKLFF.

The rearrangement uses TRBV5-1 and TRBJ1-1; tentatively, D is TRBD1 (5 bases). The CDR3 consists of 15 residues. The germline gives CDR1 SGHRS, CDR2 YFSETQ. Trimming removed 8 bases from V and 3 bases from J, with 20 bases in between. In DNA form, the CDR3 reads TGCGCCAGTAGACAGAGAGCCCAAGGGGACACTGAAGCTTTCTTT. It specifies CASRQRAQGDTEAFF.

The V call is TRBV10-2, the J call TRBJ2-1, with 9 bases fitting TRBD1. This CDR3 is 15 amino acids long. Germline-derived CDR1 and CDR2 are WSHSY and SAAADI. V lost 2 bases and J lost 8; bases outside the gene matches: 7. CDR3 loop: CASSEPYGQGHEQFF. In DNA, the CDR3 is TGCGCCAGCAGTGAGCCCTACGGACAGGGGCATGAGCAGTTCTTC.

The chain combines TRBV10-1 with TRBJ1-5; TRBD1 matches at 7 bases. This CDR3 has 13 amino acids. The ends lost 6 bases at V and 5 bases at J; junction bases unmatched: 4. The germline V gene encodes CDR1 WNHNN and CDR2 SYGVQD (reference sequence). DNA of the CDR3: TGCGCCAGCAGCACAGGGGCGCATCAGCCCCAGCATTTT. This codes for CASSTGAHQPQHF.

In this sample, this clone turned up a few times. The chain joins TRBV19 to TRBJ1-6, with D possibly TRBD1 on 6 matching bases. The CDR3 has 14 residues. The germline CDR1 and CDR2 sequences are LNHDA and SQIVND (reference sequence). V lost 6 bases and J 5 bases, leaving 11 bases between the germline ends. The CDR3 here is CASSRTADNSPLHF. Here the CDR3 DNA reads TGTGCCAGTAGCAGGACAGCCGATAATTCACCCCTCCACTTT.

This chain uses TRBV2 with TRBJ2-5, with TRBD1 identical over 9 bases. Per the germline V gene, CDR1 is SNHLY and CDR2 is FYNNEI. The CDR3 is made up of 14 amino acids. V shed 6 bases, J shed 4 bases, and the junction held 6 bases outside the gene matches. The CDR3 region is CASRYRGRAETQYF. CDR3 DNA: TGTGCCAGCAGATACAGGGGGCGTGCAGAGACCCAGTACTTC.

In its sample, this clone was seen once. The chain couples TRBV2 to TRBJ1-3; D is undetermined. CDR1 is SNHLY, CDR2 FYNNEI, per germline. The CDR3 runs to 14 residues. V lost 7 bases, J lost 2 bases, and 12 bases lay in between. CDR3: CASKGSQPGNTIYF. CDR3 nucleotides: TGTGCCAGCAAAGGGAGTCAACCTGGAAACACCATATATTTT.

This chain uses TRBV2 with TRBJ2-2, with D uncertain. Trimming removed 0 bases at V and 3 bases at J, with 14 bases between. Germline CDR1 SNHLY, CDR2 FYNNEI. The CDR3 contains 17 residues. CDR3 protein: CASSEAAPATDTGELFF. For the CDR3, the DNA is TGTGCCAGCAGTGAAGCCGCGCCGGCGACGGACACCGGGGAGCTGTTTTTT.

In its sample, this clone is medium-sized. The CDR3 sequence: CASSLNRGIGTDTQYF. The CDR3 region has the DNA TGTGCCAGCAGCTTAAACAGGGGTATCGGAACAGATACGCAGTATTTT. The chain uses TRBV13 and TRBJ2-3; 7 bases align to TRBD1. CDR3 length: 16 amino acids. Germline values: CDR1 PRHDT, CDR2 FYEKMQ (reference sequence). V lost 2 bases and J lost 3; bases outside the gene matches: 8.

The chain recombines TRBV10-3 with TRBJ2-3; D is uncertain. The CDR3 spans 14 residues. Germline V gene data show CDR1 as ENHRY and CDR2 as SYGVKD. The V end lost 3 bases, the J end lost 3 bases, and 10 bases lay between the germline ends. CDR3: CAISDGVETDTQYF. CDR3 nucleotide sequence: TGTGCCATCAGTGATGGGGTCGAAACAGATACGCAGTATTTT.

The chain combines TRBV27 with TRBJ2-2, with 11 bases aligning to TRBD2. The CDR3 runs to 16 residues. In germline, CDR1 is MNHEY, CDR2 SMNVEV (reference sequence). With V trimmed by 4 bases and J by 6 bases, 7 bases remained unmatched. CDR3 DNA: TGTGCCAGCAGTTCCCCTAGCGGGGGGTTGGCCGGGGAGCTGTTTTTT. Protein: CASSSPSGGLAGELFF.

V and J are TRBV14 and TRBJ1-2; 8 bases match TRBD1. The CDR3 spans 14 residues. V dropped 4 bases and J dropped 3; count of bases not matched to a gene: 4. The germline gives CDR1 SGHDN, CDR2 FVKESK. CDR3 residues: CASSPRQGYYGYTF. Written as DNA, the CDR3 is TGTGCCAGCAGCCCGCGACAGGGGTACTATGGCTACACCTTC. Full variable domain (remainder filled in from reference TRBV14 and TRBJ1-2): EAGVTQFPSHSVIEKGQTVTLRCDPISGHDNLYWYRRVMGKEIKFLLHFVKESKQDESGMPNNRFLAERTGGTYSTLKVQPAELEDSGVYFCASSPRQGYYGYTFGSGTRLTVV.

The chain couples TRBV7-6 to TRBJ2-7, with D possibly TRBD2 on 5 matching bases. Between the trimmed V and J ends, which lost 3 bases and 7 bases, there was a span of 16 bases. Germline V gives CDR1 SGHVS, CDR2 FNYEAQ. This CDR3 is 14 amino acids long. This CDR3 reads CASSLGDLAVEQYF. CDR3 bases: TGTGCCAGCAGCTTGGGAGACCTGGCGGTTGAGCAGTACTTC.